This entry features one T cell receptor beta chain sequence. Its antigen is unknown. No much larger clone exists at a distance of one base, and base qualities are not known. Here V drops 4 bases and J drops 7 bases, and the junction holds 5 bases not matched to any gene. The CDR3 covers 14 residues, taking in both the cysteine and the phenylalanine. Only the CDR3 DNA stays, 42 bases, in frame from base 1. In the germline V gene, CDR1 corresponds to SGHAT and CDR2 to FQNNGV. The data stem from a study of blood T cells in healthy people across ages (dated by TCRdb to between 2014 and 2016). Looking at the study overall: In model experiments, template switching captured about one uniquely barcoded TCR beta cDNA molecule for every two T cells. Two additional independent replicas of 1 million unique cDNA reads from the same blood draw were analyzed for two donors (one aged 18 to 30 and one aged 80 or older). To avoid experimental bias, donors of different ages were distributed randomly across sequencing lanes. To track age-related changes in TCR beta repertoire diversity, the study relied on deep sequencing normalized with unique cDNA molecular identifiers. Four age groups were formed from the donors: young (average approximately 15 years), middle-aged (around 39), aged (over 55) and long-lived (less than 85).

Points the paper makes about the study in general: Compared with the aged group, the long-lived group had more naive CD4+ T cells, fewer expanded clones and increased TCR diversity, suggesting age selection. Because profiling used bulk unsorted PBMCs, naive and antigen-experienced compartments could not be compared conclusively. The CMV infection status of donors was not known, potentially confounding age-related changes in expanded clonotypes. As age increased, observed TCR beta diversity per million T cells dropped in a roughly linear way, and a significant reduction was already evident by age approximately 40. Observed TCR beta diversity correlated strongly with the percentage of naive T cells measured by flow cytometry. Estimates of total diversity based on one million sequenced T cells were considered lower bounds and underestimates.

Receptor amplification or capture employed 5' RACE. The sample was run on an Illumina HiSeq 2500. A second PCR of about 6 to 11 cycles was performed with a sample-barcoded 5' primer and a J-beta primer mix. A unique molecular identifier was introduced onto each TCR beta cDNA molecule by a template-switch 5' adaptor carrying 12 random nucleotides. Each sample yielded at least 3 million CDR3-containing paired-end reads. The Mint cDNA synthesis kit, primed by a TRBC-specific oligonucleotide, was used to synthesize first-strand cDNA from all RNA. After uracil-DNA glycosylase treatment, a first 18-cycle PCR used universal primers M1SS and BC2_uni_R on all cDNA. The authors' analysis ran thus. Each sample was normalized by randomly selecting 1 million high-quality reads, each carrying a distinct molecular identifier. Reads sharing molecular identifiers were discarded rather than binned into consensus sequences. MiTCR, with a Q25 quality threshold and the strictest error-elimination algorithm, was used for CDR3 identification, clonotype clustering and error correction. A nonparametric unseen species model with Euler transformation was used to estimate a lower bound on total TCR beta diversity. The raw public reads went through TCRdb reprocessing: fastp at Q25, MiXCR clone calling, in-frame beta chains kept. Each CDR3 protein gets just one entry, which takes the most common genes and DNA from the rows behind it. V and J calls and clone size were set by TCRdb, not the authors. In this sample the table shows some 1.1 million distinct CDR3 sequences, approximately 38% of which occur a single time. The biggest ten clones account for roughly 14% of the sample.

Donors were about 36 systemically healthy Caucasian individuals from Russia aged about 6 to 100 years. About 10 milliliters of peripheral blood were drawn from each donor into EDTA-treated Vacutainer tubes. Ficoll-Paque density-gradient centrifugation was used to isolate PBMCs, with at least 7 million obtained per sample. Total RNA, at least 6 micrograms per sample, was extracted from PBMCs with Trizol reagent. For every donor, flow cytometry on a PBMC aliquot measured the percentage of naive CD45RAhigh/CD27high T cells. The rearrangement combines TRBV11-2 with TRBJ2-2; TRBD1 agrees with 8 junctional bases. The TCR was taken from a young man in good health. Sequencing was carried out using blood. At the DNA level, the sequence is TGTGCCAGCAGCTCGGACAGGGCCGGCGGGGAGCTGTTTTTT. Translation gives CASSSDRAGGELFF.